The 8 T cell receptor beta chains below were found in one sample sequenced in a study of monozygotic twins with inflammatory bowel disease. TCRdb reanalyzed the 5' RACE reads, giving one entry per CDR3 protein sequence and no DNA. Its listing shows just over 300,000 distinct CDR3 sequences. Sequenced input: blood. These receptors all stem from a human donor with ulcerative colitis or Crohn's disease, or a healthy co-twin of an affected twin (not recorded which).

CDR3 region: CATSEPGGNGRDEQFF. The V and J genes are TRBV24-1 and TRBJ2-1; lacking DNA, the TRBD1 call made by TCRdb goes unchecked. Looked up from germline, CDR1 is KGHDR and CDR2 is SFDVKD. The CDR3 loop spans 16 amino acids.

The V call is TRBV2, the J call TRBJ2-1; TCRdb designates TRBD1, a call that cannot be tested without DNA. This CDR3 is built from 14 residues. Germline lookup yields CDR1 SNHLY and CDR2 FYNNEI. The CDR3 reads CASSVTTGVNEQFF.

The chain is built from TRBV29-1 and TRBJ2-7; the TRBD1 assignment by TCRdb is unverifiable without DNA. CDR3 length equals 12 residues. CDR1 SQVTM and CDR2 ANQGSEA come from the germline V gene. CDR3 in amino acids: CSVTTGGKEQYF.

This chain joins TRBV13 and TRBJ1-1; without DNA, the TCRdb call of TRBD1 cannot be checked. CDR3 length: 17 amino acids. Per germline, CDR1 PRHDT and CDR2 FYEKMQ (reference sequence). CDR3 sequence: CASSTTGGSYWNTEAFF. Together with reference TRBV13 and TRBJ1-1, the CDR3 gives the full variable domain: AAGVIQSPRHLIKEKRETATLKCYPIPRHDTVYWYQQGPGQDPQFLISFYEKMQSDKGSIPDRFSAQQFSDYHSELNMSSLELGDSALYFCASSTTGGSYWNTEAFFGQGTRLTVV.

V is TRBV28 and J is TRBJ1-2; the TCRdb call, TRBD1, lacks DNA for checking. CDR1 and CDR2 (germline): MDHEN, SYDVKM. The CDR3 is 13 residues long. CDR3 in amino acids: CASTGHLNYGYTF.

The chain links TRBV20-1 to TRBJ1-6; TCRdb calls TRBD1, which cannot be checked without DNA. The length of the CDR3 is 13 residues. Germline V gene sequence: CDR1 DFQATT, CDR2 SNEGSKA (reference sequence). The CDR3 reads CSARETGDSPLHF.

The chain recombines TRBV30 with TRBJ1-5; TCRdb gives TRBD1 as the D gene, but with no DNA this cannot be confirmed. CDR1 is GTSNPN, CDR2 SVGIG, per germline (reference sequence). CDR3 size: 17 residues. CDR3 amino acids: CAWSASSGTGYNQPQHF.

The gene calls are TRBV4-1 and TRBJ1-2; TCRdb picks TRBD1, but there is no DNA to check that call. Germline V gives CDR1 MGHRA, CDR2 YSYEKL. The CDR3 totals 21 residues. The CDR3 reads CASSQTGQVGARGSVRDGYTF.